These 7 T cell receptor beta chains share one sample of origin, sequenced in a study of cytomegalovirus exposure and HLA in healthy donors. Researchers ran the PCR with 60 Vbeta and 13 Jbeta primers. The assay was immunoSEQ multiplex PCR, and TCRdb's table has in-frame clones only and misses some. Counted here are fewer than 180,000 clones, roughly 77% occurring once; the ten biggest clones make up about 4%. Sequenced input: PBMCs. These TCRs come from a human donor in good health.

CDR3 nucleotides: TGTGCCTGGAGGATACACAGGTCGTACACAGATACGCAGTATTTT. This encodes CAWRIHRSYTDTQYF. The chain couples TRBV30 to TRBJ2-3; possibly TRBD1 for D (5 bases). Trimming took 3 bases from V and 2 from J, leaving 15 bases between them. The CDR3 runs to 15 residues. The V gene's germline CDR1 is GTSNPN and CDR2 SVGIG (reference sequence). Supplemented by reference TRBV30 and TRBJ2-3, the full variable domain reads SQTIHQWPATLVQPVGSPLSLECTVEGTSNPNLYWYRQAAGRGLQLLFYSVGIGQISSEVPQNLSASRPQDRQFILSSKKLLLSDSGFYLCAWRIHRSYTDTQYFGPGTRLTVL.

The V and J genes are TRBV2 and TRBJ2-7; TRBD2 aligns across 7 bases. This CDR3 comprises 15 residues. Trimming removed 4 bases from V and 3 bases from J; junction bases left unmatched: 9. Germline lookup yields CDR1 SNHLY and CDR2 FYNNEI. CDR3 residues: CASSATFGTIYEQYF. The CDR3, as DNA: TGTGCCAGCAGTGCTACTTTCGGGACTATCTACGAGCAGTACTTC.

This clone has just a few counts. V and J are TRBV15 and TRBJ2-3, with 10 nucleotides matching TRBD2. The germline gives CDR1 LNHNV, CDR2 YYDKDF (reference sequence). This CDR3 is built from 12 residues. V lost 3 bases, J lost 14 bases, and 5 bases stayed unmatched. The CDR3 nucleotides are TGTGCCACCAGCAGTACAGCGGGAGGGCCGTATTTT. Protein product: CATSSTAGGPYF.

The rearrangement joins TRBV14 to TRBJ2-5; a possible D gene is TRBD2 (5 bases). Trimming removed 1 base at V and 1 base at J, with 13 bases between. The CDR3 is made up of 16 amino acids. From germline, CDR1 is SGHDN and CDR2 FVKESK. CDR3 bases: TGTGCCAGCAGCCAAGCACTAGTTTGGGCCCAAGAGACCCAGTACTTC. Translated, it gives CASSQALVWAQETQYF.

V usage is TRBV13 and J usage is TRBJ1-6; D unresolved. V shed 0 bases and J shed 8 bases, with 20 bases lying between them. Germline assignment: CDR1 PRHDT and CDR2 FYEKMQ (reference sequence). The CDR3 covers 18 residues. As DNA, the CDR3 is TGTGCCAGCAGCTTAGGCGCGGCAGCCCTGCAAAATGATTCACCCCTCCACTTT. Encoded protein: CASSLGAAALQNDSPLHF.

With respect to this clone: One junction end does not reproduce the germline sequence, and a read error may be involved. DNA for the CDR3: TGTGCCAGCAAACAGGGGGGGAACCCTGAAGCTTTCTTT. It is translated as CASKQGGNPEAFF. V and J are TRBV6-1 and TRBJ1-1; 8 bases are shared with TRBD1. The CDR3 spans 13 residues. From germline, CDR1 is MNHNS and CDR2 SASEGT.

In its sample, this clone was seen once. J is TRBJ1-1 and V is TRBV27; D remains ambiguous. The V gene lost 6 bases and the J gene lost 5 bases, with 28 bases spanning the gap. The CDR3 is made up of 18 amino acids. The V gene's germline CDR1 is MNHEY and CDR2 SMNVEV (reference sequence). CDR3 sequence reads: CASSPRIRATETRTEAFF. CDR3 nucleotide sequence: TGTGCCAGCAGCCCACGGATTAGAGCCACTGAGACAAGGACTGAAGCTTTCTTT.